This T cell receptor (beta chain) was identified in a study of blood T cell repertoires in COVID-19. Study overall: COVID-19 samples collected from the United States, Italy and Spain covered acute and convalescent phases. Nucleic acid was either cDNA or gDNA, and it came from T cells, B-cell-depleted T cells, or PBMCs.

This clone appeared a single time. Per the authors' pipeline: Reference gene primers were amplified, and this amplification served to estimate nucleated cell counts. Libraries were prepared by immunoSEQ multiplex PCR; TCRdb keeps only in-frame clonotypes and omits some of them. From that table come the V and J calls and clone size; the DNA was used to work out D and trimming. This sample has 50,000 to 75,000 clones, with 70% to 85% found just once. The TCR was taken from a man aged 55 to 70 with acute or convalescent COVID-19. Specimen: peripheral blood.

As DNA, the CDR3 is TGTGCCAGCAGCGTCCCCGGAGCAGATACGCAGTATTTT. This gives the protein CASSVPGADTQYF. The rearrangement joins TRBV9 to TRBJ2-3, with D uncertain. Germline-derived CDR1 and CDR2 are SGDLS and YYNGEE. Trimming cost V 2 bases and J 4 bases, with 8 bases left between them. This CDR3 region has 13 residues.